These 27 T cell receptor beta chains were all obtained from the same sample, sequenced in a study of T-cell memory formation after mild COVID-19. TCRdb itself ran the 5' RACE reads through MiXCR, one entry per CDR3 protein. In the table there are under 450,000 distinct CDR3 sequences, roughly 14% of which are singletons. The sequencing sample was made of PBMCs or a T cell subset sorted from them (not recorded which). These receptors all stem from a man between 18 and 35 years old who had mild COVID-19 (a few samples of this study predate the infection). Cell type and time point are not known.

This clonotype was picked up a small number of times. Sequence at one end of the junction differs from germline and may be a read error. The V gene is TRBV20-1, the J gene TRBJ2-5, with TRBD2 matching 7 bases. Germline CDR1 reads DFQATT; CDR2 reads SNEGSKA (reference sequence). The CDR3 length is 12 residues. This chain's CDR3 is CSPSGDQETQYF. The CDR3 DNA follows: TGCAGTCCTAGCGGAGATCAAGAGACCCAGTACTTC.

The CDR3 sequence: CASSVHRGVADTQYF. The CDR3 region has the DNA TGCGCCAGCAGCGTACACAGGGGTGTAGCGGATACGCAGTATTTT. The V and J genes are TRBV4-3 and TRBJ2-3; 7 bases line up with TRBD1. Germline CDR1 is LGHNA and CDR2 is YSLEER. The ends lost 5 bases at V and 6 bases at J; junction bases unmatched: 11. The CDR3 contains 15 residues.

This clonotype has at least ten counts. The CDR3 region has the DNA TGTGCCAGCAGTCAAAGACTGATTAGCACAGATACGCAGTATTTT. Translation gives CASSQRLISTDTQYF. The J gene is TRBJ2-3, the V gene TRBV6-5; no definite D call. The germline V gene encodes CDR1 MNHEY and CDR2 SVGAGI. The length of the CDR3 is 15 residues. The ends were cut back, 5 bases at V and 0 bases at J, with 12 bases in the middle.

This chain connects TRBV11-3 to TRBJ2-3; D not resolved. Germline V gene sequence: CDR1 SGHNT, CDR2 YENEEA. The CDR3 sequence is 15 residues long. V lost 0 bases, J lost 0 bases, and 7 bases lay in between. CDR3 sequence: CASSLDPQSTDTQYF. CDR3 nucleotides: TGTGCCAGCAGCTTAGATCCCCAAAGCACAGATACGCAGTATTTT.

CDR3 protein: CATSRVAGGLLEQFF. The CDR3 DNA follows: TGTGCCACCAGCAGAGTGGCGGGGGGGTTGCTTGAGCAGTTCTTC. This chain uses TRBV15 with TRBJ2-1, with 9 bases fitting TRBD2. This CDR3 has 15 residues. V shed 1 base, J shed 9 bases, and the junction held 7 bases outside the gene matches. Germline CDR1 and CDR2: LNHNV and YYDKDF (reference sequence).

The V and J genes are TRBV3-1 and TRBJ1-1; D may be TRBD1 (5 bases). This CDR3 comprises 14 residues. V was shortened by 3 bases and J by 4 bases, with 12 bases between the two germline ends. Germline V gene sequence: CDR1 LGHDT, CDR2 YNNKEL (reference sequence). CDR3 bases: TGTGCCAGCAGCCAGAGGGCAGGGACCACTGAAGCTTTCTTT. Protein sequence: CASSQRAGTTEAFF.

This chain links TRBV3-1 with TRBJ1-5; no clear D gene. The CDR3 is made up of 14 amino acids. V lost 3 bases, J lost 1 base, and 7 bases lay in between. Germline CDR1 and CDR2: LGHDT and YNNKEL (reference sequence). CDR3 residues: CASSQSRSNQPQHF. In DNA, the CDR3 is TGTGCCAGCAGCCAGAGTCGGAGCAATCAGCCCCAGCATTTT.

The table lists this clonotype with a few counts. The rearrangement links TRBV5-1 to TRBJ2-3; 9 bases are a match to TRBD1. V dropped 4 bases and J dropped 4; count of bases not matched to a gene: 7. Germline V gives CDR1 SGHRS, CDR2 YFSETQ. The CDR3 runs to 15 residues. CDR3 bases: TGCGCCAGCAGCGAACCGGGACAGGGATCAGATACGCAGTATTTT. Its protein product is CASSEPGQGSDTQYF.

This clonotype was detected only a few times. The chain joins TRBV12-3 or TRBV12-4 to TRBJ1-2; D is unresolved. Trimming shortened V by 2 bases and J by 8 bases, and 15 bases separated the two germline ends. This CDR3 has 14 amino acids. Here the CDR3 DNA reads TGTGCCAGCAGTTTATATACGTCCGGCTTGGGCTACACCTTC. Protein sequence: CASSLYTSGLGYTF.

This clonotype was counted at least ten times. The chain's CDR3 is CSARRQGGTDTQYF. DNA of the CDR3: TGCAGTGCTAGACGGCAGGGGGGCACAGATACGCAGTATTTT. The rearrangement links TRBV20-1 to TRBJ2-3; 7 nucleotides match TRBD1. Germline V lookup: CDR1 DFQATT, CDR2 SNEGSKA (reference sequence). The ends lost 2 bases at V and 1 base at J; junction bases unmatched: 3. There are 14 residues in the CDR3.

The sample holds many counts of this clonotype. The chain employs TRBV7-2 and TRBJ2-7; D is possibly TRBD2 (6 bases). Germline V gene lookup returns CDR1 SGHTA and CDR2 FQGNSA. Trimming shortened V by 6 bases and J by 3 bases, and 12 bases separated the two germline ends. The CDR3 sequence is 13 residues long. This CDR3 is CASSRMRDYEQYV. Here the CDR3 DNA reads TGTGCCAGCAGTAGAATGCGGGACTACGAGCAGTACGTC.

The gene calls are TRBV4-1 and TRBJ1-4; TRBD1 is a possible D gene (5 bases). Germline CDR1 and CDR2: MGHRA and YSYEKL. This CDR3 region has 13 residues. V was cut by 4 bases and J by 8 bases, with 11 bases left in between. The CDR3 loop is CASSLLGTEKLFF. The CDR3, as DNA: TGCGCCAGCAGCCTTCTCGGGACCGAAAAACTGTTTTTT.

This clonotype was found many times. The chain employs TRBV7-9 and TRBJ1-6, with TRBD1 matching over 7 bases. The CDR3 extends over 12 amino acids. Germline CDR1 reads SEHNR; CDR2 reads FQNEAQ (reference sequence). V lost 5 bases, J lost 14 bases, and 6 bases stayed unmatched. CDR3 sequence: CASSLQGYSLHF. CDR3 coding DNA: TGTGCCAGCAGCCTACAGGGGTATTCCCTCCACTTT.

This clonotype was detected ten times or more. This sequence joins TRBV27 and TRBJ1-5; D is perhaps TRBD1 (6 bases). Trimming took 3 bases from V and 5 from J, leaving 11 bases between them. Germline lookup yields CDR1 MNHEY and CDR2 SMNVEV (reference sequence). This CDR3 spans 14 amino acids. CDR3 amino acids: CASSFPGADQPQHF. The DNA of the CDR3 is TGTGCCAGCAGTTTCCCAGGGGCCGATCAGCCCCAGCATTTT.

This clonotype was detected only a few times. The rearrangement joins TRBV5-6 to TRBJ2-2; TRBD1 matches 12 bases. The CDR3 is 16 residues long. The V gene end was trimmed by 6 bases and the J gene end by 7 bases; junction bases not matched to a gene: 10. Germline V lookup: CDR1 SGHDT, CDR2 YYEEEE. CDR3 DNA sequence: TGTGCCAGCAACTCCCTCGGGACAGGGGGCATCGGGGAGCTGTTTTTT. As protein: CASNSLGTGGIGELFF.

The chain carries TRBV6-2 or TRBV6-3 and TRBJ1-1; TRBD1 matches at 11 bases. Germline lookup yields CDR1 MNHEY and CDR2 SVGEGT. CDR3 length equals 16 residues. Trimming removed 1 base from V and 0 bases from J; junction bases left unmatched: 1. This chain's CDR3 is CASSYWTGGMNTEAFF. The CDR3 DNA reads TGTGCCAGCAGTTACTGGACAGGGGGCATGAACACTGAAGCTTTCTTT.

This clonotype was observed a few times. The chain joins TRBV15 to TRBJ2-3; the match to TRBD1 covers 10 bases. The J segment lost 3 bases and the V segment lost 0 bases, leaving 3 bases of the junction unmatched. Germline V gene sequence: CDR1 LNHNV, CDR2 YYDKDF (reference sequence). The CDR3 sequence is 16 residues long. The CDR3: CATSRDWTGGTDTQYF. The CDR3 DNA reads as TGTGCCACCAGCAGAGACTGGACAGGGGGGACAGATACGCAGTATTTT.

This sequence joins TRBV19 and TRBJ1-1, with D perhaps TRBD1 (6 bases). Between the trimmed V and J ends, which lost 8 bases and 0 bases, there was a span of 13 bases. Germline loops: CDR1 LNHDA, CDR2 SQIVND (reference sequence). CDR3 length: 14 amino acids. The CDR3 here is CASYRQDLNTEAFF. The CDR3 coding sequence is TGTGCCAGTTACCGACAGGACCTGAACACTGAAGCTTTCTTT.

This clonotype was counted many times. The chain uses TRBV6-6 and TRBJ2-1; weak D call: TRBD1 (6 bases). CDR1 is MNHNY and CDR2 is SVGAGI in the germline V gene (reference sequence). V gave up 7 bases and J gave up 9 bases, with 10 bases separating them. The CDR3 contains 11 residues. The CDR3 here is CASTEGGEQFF. CDR3 nucleotides: TGTGCCAGCACCGAAGGGGGTGAGCAGTTCTTC.

The rearrangement links TRBV28 to TRBJ2-1; D may be TRBD1 (5 bases). Trimming cost V 9 bases and J 5 bases, with 29 bases left between them. CDR3 length equals 18 residues. The germline V gene encodes CDR1 MDHEN and CDR2 SYDVKM. The CDR3 DNA follows: TGTGCCAGTGACCGACAGATCCCGATGGGTAGTTCGCACAATGAGCAGTTCTTC. Its protein product is CASDRQIPMGSSHNEQFF.

The CDR3 nucleotides read TGTGCCATCCGTGGTGGGGGCACAGATACGCAGTATTTT. Residues: CAIRGGGTDTQYF. The chain uses TRBV10-3 and TRBJ2-3; no clear D. Between the trimmed V and J ends, which lost 8 bases and 1 base, there was a span of 10 bases. The CDR3 has 13 amino acids. CDR1 and CDR2 from the germline V gene are ENHRY and SYGVKD.

V usage is TRBV5-6 and J usage is TRBJ2-3, with TRBD2 matching over 9 bases. This CDR3 spans 16 amino acids. V trimming: 3 bases; J trimming: 4 bases; junction bases outside the gene matches: 9. Germline V gene lookup returns CDR1 SGHDT and CDR2 YYEEEE. The CDR3: CASSSLGGGGADTQYF. The CDR3 region has the DNA TGTGCCAGCAGCTCACTCGGGGGCGGGGGGGCAGATACGCAGTATTTT.

This clonotype was observed a handful of times. This sequence joins TRBV10-1 and TRBJ1-6; the D is unclear. There are 19 residues in the CDR3. Trimming pared 0 bases from V and 0 bases from J, leaving 15 bases between. The V gene's germline CDR1 is WNHNN and CDR2 SYGVQD (reference sequence). CDR3 bases: TGCGCCAGCAGTGAGTCTACCCACGGGGATAGCTCCTATAATTCACCCCTCCACTTT. Its protein product is CASSESTHGDSSYNSPLHF.

The V gene is TRBV6-2 or TRBV6-3, the J gene TRBJ2-7; 7 nucleotides align to TRBD1. With 6 bases clipped from V and 2 bases from J, the junction kept 10 bases outside the gene matches. Per the germline V gene, CDR1 is MNHEY and CDR2 is SVGEGT. This CDR3 contains 15 residues. CDR3 coding DNA: TGTGCCAGCAGCCGAAACAGGGGTCATACCTACGAGCAGTACTTC. Translating it yields CASSRNRGHTYEQYF.

This clonotype was seen more than once but under ten times. V gene TRBV2 combines with J gene TRBJ2-1, with D perhaps TRBD2 (5 bases). The germline gives CDR1 SNHLY, CDR2 FYNNEI. Between the trimmed V and J ends, which lost 6 bases and 5 bases, there was a span of 17 bases. This CDR3 is 15 amino acids long. In DNA form, the CDR3 reads TGTGCCAGCAGCCTCCAGAGGGATGATGACAATGAGCAGTTCTTC. Its protein is CASSLQRDDDNEQFF.

Only a few counts were recorded for this clonotype. The gene calls are TRBV4-1 and TRBJ2-2; TRBD1 is a possible D gene (6 bases). CDR1 MGHRA and CDR2 YSYEKL come from the germline V gene. The CDR3 is 16 amino acids. V lost 4 bases, J lost 0 bases, and 12 bases lay in between. CDR3 sequence: CASSRRTVTNTGELFF. The DNA for the CDR3 is TGCGCCAGCAGCCGACGGACAGTTACGAACACCGGGGAGCTGTTTTTT.

The chain is built from TRBV5-1 and TRBJ2-3, with D tentatively TRBD1 (5 bases). Per germline, CDR1 SGHRS and CDR2 YFSETQ. Trimming cost V 2 bases and J 0 bases, with 10 bases left between them. The CDR3 length is 15 residues. Here the CDR3 reads CASSFRGGSTDTQYF. The CDR3 nucleotides read TGCGCCAGCAGCTTTAGGGGCGGCAGCACAGATACGCAGTATTTT.